Detailed here is one T cell receptor beta chain. What this receptor recognizes is not known. Qualities for individual bases were not recorded, and no much larger clone is one base off. TCR CDR3 regions were amplified from genomic DNA by multiplex PCR using the deep immunoSEQ assay. Extracted genomic DNA from each cell subset was spread evenly across all wells of several immunoSEQ 96-well plates, with each plate serving as a replicate. Each replicate PCR for sorted subsets received about 0.2 ug genomic DNA, equal to around 32,000 T cell genomes. The purified libraries were quantified using a Qubit 3.0 fluorometer, sized with a Bioanalyzer 2100, and then quantified again using the KAPA Library Quantification kit. Every immunoSEQ 96-well plate was sequenced on a separate single-read 150-cycle Illumina NextSeq 550 flow cell. Turning to the authors' computational methods: The immunoSEQ output contained only junctional sequences without quality scores, so filtering could not match that applied to full-length reads. To assign V/J genes and CDR3, sequences were annotated using PyIR, a Python wrapper for IgBLAST v1.9, with IMGT germline references. Reads were filtered out if the reads had weak V/J assignments (E-value above 1e-6), no CDR3, stop codons, out-of-frame junctions, or ambiguous translated residues. V3J clonotypes were defined as sequences sharing the same inferred V gene, J gene, and CDR3 amino acid sequence. Percentage overlap between repertoires was computed as shared unique clonotypes divided by the size of the smaller repertoire. Repertoire richness was assessed with RTK rarefaction, the Chao1 estimator, and Recon v2.1 estimates of unobserved clonotypes. OLGA was used to compute generation probabilities for all TCRbeta clonotypes that the gDNA method yielded from a handful of donors. In TCRdb, the immuneACCESS table is reduced to in-frame sequences with V and J assigned. These tables do not hold every clone; where another copy was compared, an unresolved V gene accounts for under half, and the others remain unexplained. V and J calls and clone size are as listed in that table; D and trimming were resolved from the DNA. The sample table holds roughly 1,500,000 clones, of which about 98% were seen once. The top ten hold roughly 0.42% of the sample.

The CDR3 spans 19 residues, from the cysteine through the phenylalanine. Only CDR3 DNA remains: 57 bases, in frame from the first base. The germline V gene provides CDR1 SGHRS and CDR2 YFSETQ. V drops 1 base and J drops 1 base, leaving 21 bases in between. This specimen comes from a study of shared clonotypes between healthy human individuals (dated by TCRdb to the early 2020s). General notes on the study: Two women and a few men aged 18 to 49 years were included in the cohort. For each donor, CD4 naive and CD4 memory were each run on three plates, CD8 naive on two plates, and CD8 memory on one plate. Blood TCR repertoires of five healthy adults were deeply sequenced to estimate repertoire size and the extent of clonotype sharing between individuals. Libraries were prepared and TCR repertoires were sequenced by different laboratories using diverse techniques, in order to increase sequencing depth and limit assay-specific biases. Leukapheresis yielded between about 0.9 and 10 billion PBMCs per donor. Overall results and qualifications from the work: When several donors were compared, the shared fraction of clonotypes was about 5.4% for naive CD4, roughly 3.3% for naive CD8, 2% to 2.5% for memory CD4, and roughly 0.43% for memory CD8. Pairwise subsampling indicated that sequencing depth was expected to affect the degree of clonotype sharing among donors. Incomplete sequencing was indicated by rarefaction of sorted-subset datasets, despite the large sequencing depth. The genetic and exposure-history diversity represented was limited by the small number of donors. Higher generation probabilities were observed for clonotypes shared by all four sorted-subset donors than for non-shared clonotypes. Naive subsets generally had larger estimated clonotype richness than memory subsets did. Sampling was restricted to blood, and TCR repertoires in tissues likely differ from the TCR repertoires found in blood.

Healthy HIV-negative adults with no recently reported acute infections or vaccinations were included as donors. Every donor was a Caucasian adult residing in Nashville, Tennessee, USA. CD4+ T cells were enriched by magnetic negative selection, after which naive cells were positively selected on CD45RA and the negative fraction was taken as the memory subset. Blood was collected by leukapheresis, and PBMCs were isolated by Ficoll-Histopaque density gradient centrifugation and then cryopreserved in liquid nitrogen vapor phase. Analytical flow cytometry was used to check the purity and quantity of each magnetically sorted T cell population. Genomic DNA was isolated from every sorted fraction and measured by UV absorbance on a Nanodrop 2000c.

The sequence links TRBV5-1 to TRBJ2-1, and the D gene may be TRBD2, 5 bases matching. The sequence was obtained from a man aged 25 to 40 in good health. Sequenced sample: naive CD4+ T cells sorted from blood. The label giving this sample's cell subset or site can be read as: CD45RA+ positively selected. The CDR3 loop reads CASSLYNPLLVTSYNEQFF. In nucleotides, the sequence is TGCGCCAGCAGCTTGTATAATCCTTTACTAGTTACTTCCTACAATGAGCAGTTCTTC.